Given below is one T cell receptor beta chain in context. Antigen unknown. At one end, the junction sequence differs from germline, possibly due to a read error. The sample originates from a study of glioma-infiltrating T cells. Whole-study results and caveats: Tissue-blood divergence was below expectation in non-neoplastic patients, above in gliomas. Very few CDR3 sequences were shared between tissue and blood.

Using RNA template, CDR3s of TCR alpha and beta were amplified with iRepertoire arm-PCR. Input was roughly 100-450 ng of tissue mRNA or PBMC total RNA. TCRdb re-analysed the multiplex PCR reads in MiXCR, keeping a single row per CDR3 protein. The repertoire holds around 190,000 distinct CDR3 sequences, with roughly two fifths as singletons. Material: glioma tissue, nonneoplastic brain tissue, or PBMCs (not recorded which). The TCR sequence derives from a human donor with low-grade glioma or glioblastoma, undergoing nonglioma brain surgery, or in good health (not recorded which).

CDR3 coding DNA: TGTGCCCGCAGCTTCGGGGCGGGATACACAGATACGCAGTATTTT. Protein product: CARSFGAGYTDTQYF. This chain connects TRBV7-2 to TRBJ2-3, with a possible D match to TRBD2 (6 bases). CDR1 and CDR2 from the germline V gene are SGHTA and FQGNSA. CDR3 length: 15 amino acids.